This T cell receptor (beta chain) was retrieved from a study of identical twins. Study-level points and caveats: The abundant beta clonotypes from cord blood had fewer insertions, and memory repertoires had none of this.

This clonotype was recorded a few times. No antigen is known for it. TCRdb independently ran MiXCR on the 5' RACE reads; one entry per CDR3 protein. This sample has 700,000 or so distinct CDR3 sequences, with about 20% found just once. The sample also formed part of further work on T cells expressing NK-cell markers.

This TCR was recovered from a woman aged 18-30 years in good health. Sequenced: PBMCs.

In DNA form, the CDR3 reads TGCAGCGTTGGTTCCCACGGCACTATTCAAGAGACCCAGTACTTC. Translating it yields CSVGSHGTIQETQYF. The chain couples TRBV29-1 to TRBJ2-5, with D unclear. V lost 4 bases to trimming and J lost 2 bases, with 17 bases between them. The CDR3 runs 15 residues. Germline values: CDR1 SQVTM, CDR2 ANQGSEA.